Below, one T cell receptor beta chain is given with its context. Original analysis: Cell counts per sample came from amplifying reference gene primers. Method: immunoSEQ multiplex PCR; TCRdb's copy keeps in-frame clones and lacks some. The D gene and trimming were derived from the DNA, and the V and J assignments and clone size from that table. The repertoire has 300,000 to 400,000 clones, 80% to 90% of them found once; the top ten carry around 7.4%. The CDR3 covers 14 residues. Trimming stripped 0 bases from V and 4 bases from J, with 10 bases between. Germline V gene data show CDR1 as SGDLS and CDR2 as YYNGEE. This entry is derived from a study of blood T cell repertoires in COVID-19. Study in general: Donors in the United States, Italy and Spain gave samples during acute or convalescent COVID-19. Sources were T cells, B-cell-depleted T cells, or PBMCs; the material itself was cDNA or gDNA.

This TCR came from a woman aged 60 to 75 with COVID-19, enrolled during active disease. The chain employs TRBV9 and TRBJ2-5; a weak D match, TRBD2 (6 bases). The sequencing sample was made of peripheral blood. CDR3 in DNA: TGTGCCAGCAGCGTAGTAGGAGGGGTAGAGACCCAGTACTTC. Translated: CASSVVGGVETQYF.